The 18 T cell receptor beta chains reported below all come from one sample, sequenced in a study of radiation and T cells in renal cell carcinoma (dated by TCRdb to the early 2020s). The label giving this sample's time point can be read as: baseline pretreatment blood. The sample's treatment or condition label, decoded: 15 Gy SBRT to primary tumor, nephrectomy 4 weeks later. The protocol used for the library was the immunoSEQ multiplex PCR assay. The clones in this table, taken by TCRdb from immuneACCESS, are in-frame only. Not every clone is retained; where verified, under half of the shortfall comes from an unresolved V gene, and the cause of the rest is unknown. The sample table holds 94,000 or so clones, of which 82% were seen once. The top ten clones comprise approximately 6.4% of the sample. This material consisted of blood, taken from a patient whose treatment included radiotherapy and nephrectomy. The source of these receptors is a man aged 55 to 69 with renal cell carcinoma.

CDR3 in amino acids: CAWNRGLGDEQFF. The DNA for the CDR3 is TGTGCCTGGAACAGGGGGCTTGGAGATGAGCAGTTCTTC. V gene TRBV30 combines with J gene TRBJ2-1, with 9 bases aligning to TRBD1. This CDR3 is built from 13 residues. From germline, CDR1 is GTSNPN and CDR2 SVGIG (reference sequence). J was trimmed by 8 bases and V by 4 bases; bases with no gene match: 6.

The chain couples TRBV5-6 to TRBJ1-2; D may be TRBD1 (5 bases). This CDR3 has 14 amino acids. Germline V gene data show CDR1 as SGHDT and CDR2 as YYEEEE. V was shortened by 7 bases and J by 5 bases, with 18 bases between the two germline ends. The CDR3 loop is CASHGAGREYGYTF. The CDR3 DNA reads as TGTGCCAGCCACGGGGCAGGGAGAGAATATGGCTACACCTTC.

The gene calls are TRBV19 and TRBJ1-5, with a tentative D call TRBD1 (5 bases). The CDR3 runs 17 residues. Trimming left V 6 bases short and J 0 bases short, with 18 bases between. The germline CDR1 and CDR2 sequences are LNHDA and SQIVND (reference sequence). The CDR3 coding sequence is TGTGCCAGTAGGGCTCTGGGACCACCGGGTAGCAATCAGCCCCAGCATTTT. Protein: CASRALGPPGSNQPQHF.

The chain has TRBV2 and TRBJ2-7, with D possibly matching TRBD1 (6 bases). V gave up 6 bases and J gave up 2 bases, with 20 bases separating them. Germline assignment: CDR1 SNHLY and CDR2 FYNNEI. The CDR3 length is 16 residues. The CDR3 DNA sequence: TGTGCCAGCAGGATTACACAGGGACACCCTACCTACGAGCAGTACTTC. Amino acid sequence: CASRITQGHPTYEQYF. Using reference TRBV2 and TRBJ2-7 for the parts outside the CDR3, the full variable domain is EPEVTQTPSHQVTQMGQEVILRCVPISNHLYFYWYRQILGQKVEFLVSFYNNEISEKSEIFDDQFSVERPDGSNFTLKIRSTKLEDSAMYFCASRITQGHPTYEQYFGPGTRLTVT.

The rearrangement links TRBV27 to TRBJ1-5; tentative D call: TRBD1 (6 bases). The CDR3 has 13 amino acids. The V end lost 3 bases, the J end lost 4 bases, and 7 bases lay between the germline ends. Looked up from germline, CDR1 is MNHEY and CDR2 is SMNVEV (reference sequence). The CDR3 here is CASSLGTNQPQHF. CDR3 nucleotide sequence: TGTGCCAGCAGTTTGGGGACAAATCAGCCCCAGCATTTT.

This chain connects TRBV27 to TRBJ2-1; 11 bases map to TRBD2. The J segment lost 7 bases and the V segment lost 4 bases, leaving 9 bases of the junction unmatched. The CDR3 spans 16 residues. CDR1 and CDR2 (germline): MNHEY, SMNVEV (reference sequence). CDR3 nucleotides: TGTGCCAGCAGTTCCTTCCTAGCGGGAGGATCTAATGAGCAGTTCTTC. It specifies CASSSFLAGGSNEQFF.

This clone has only a few counts. The CDR3 here is CAISDENLNTEAFF. The CDR3 bases are TGTGCCATCAGTGATGAGAACCTGAACACTGAAGCTTTCTTT. The chain employs TRBV10-3 and TRBJ1-1; D remains ambiguous. Germline loops: CDR1 ENHRY, CDR2 SYGVKD. V shed 3 bases and J shed 0 bases, with 8 bases lying between them. The CDR3 totals 14 residues.

The chain uses TRBV10-2 and TRBJ2-1; D is perhaps TRBD2 (6 bases). The CDR3 sequence is 14 residues long. Germline CDR1 and CDR2: WSHSY and SAAADI. Trimming took off 5 bases at V and 7 bases at J, with 15 bases between the two ends. The CDR3 reads CASSRPFGGNEQFF. The CDR3 nucleotides are TGCGCCAGCAGTCGGCCCTTCGGGGGAAATGAGCAGTTCTTC.

The chain has TRBV5-1 and TRBJ2-5; possible D gene TRBD1, 6 bases. The germline V gene has CDR1 SGHRS and CDR2 YFSETQ. CDR3 length: 13 amino acids. Between the trimmed V and J ends, which lost 4 bases and 5 bases, there was a span of 12 bases. CDR3 in DNA: TGCGCCAGCAGCCGCGACAGGTCCGAGACCCAGTACTTC. It is translated as CASSRDRSETQYF.

The CDR3 DNA reads as TGTGCCAGCTCACCCGTCTCCTACGAGCAGTACTTC. Its protein product is CASSPVSYEQYF. J is TRBJ2-7 and V is TRBV18; D not resolved. The germline V gene has CDR1 KGHSH and CDR2 LQKENI. The CDR3 loop spans 12 amino acids. The V and J ends lost 3 bases and 0 bases respectively, with 3 bases between them.

There are a few counts of this clone. V gene TRBV25-1 combines with J gene TRBJ1-2; D perhaps matches TRBD1 (5 bases). The CDR3 loop spans 12 amino acids. Germline CDR1 is MGHDK and CDR2 is SYGVNS. V gave up 8 bases and J gave up 4 bases, with 11 bases separating them. This chain's CDR3 is CASPGVFYGYTF. In nucleotides, the CDR3 is TGTGCCAGCCCGGGGGTATTCTATGGCTACACCTTC.

The chain employs TRBV5-8 and TRBJ2-7; D is unresolved. Trimming stripped 4 bases from V and 3 bases from J, with 8 bases between. Germline V gives CDR1 SGHTS, CDR2 YDEGEE. The CDR3 is 12 residues long. The CDR3 nucleotides are TGTGCCAGCAGCCTAGGTTTCTACGAGCAGTACTTC. As protein: CASSLGFYEQYF.

This clone was detected only once. CDR3 residues: CASSLSGGGSEAFF. The CDR3 DNA follows: TGTGCCAGCAGTTTATCAGGGGGGGGTTCTGAAGCTTTCTTT. J is TRBJ1-1 and V is TRBV27, with TRBD1 as a possible D gene (6 bases). Germline CDR1 and CDR2: MNHEY and SMNVEV (reference sequence). V lost 0 bases and J lost 6, with 11 bases in between. This CDR3 region has 14 residues.

This CDR3 reads CASPRTGDNEQFF. The DNA of the CDR3 is TGTGCCAGTCCCCGGACAGGTGACAATGAGCAGTTCTTC. The rearrangement links TRBV19 to TRBJ2-1; TRBD1 matches at 7 bases. This CDR3 contains 13 residues. The ends lost 8 bases at V and 5 bases at J; junction bases unmatched: 6. Germline V lookup: CDR1 LNHDA, CDR2 SQIVND (reference sequence).

This clone was recorded only once. At the DNA level, this CDR3 is encoded by other sequences in the same sample as well. The chain combines TRBV5-1 with TRBJ2-3, with D unclear. V gave up 3 bases and J gave up 1 base, with 3 bases separating them. Germline V gene data show CDR1 as SGHRS and CDR2 as YFSETQ. The CDR3 has 12 residues. The CDR3 coding sequence is TGCGCCAGCAGCTCGGGCACAGATACGCAGTATTTT. This codes for CASSSGTDTQYF.

The rearrangement uses TRBV7-2 and TRBJ2-3; D remains ambiguous. CDR3 length: 15 amino acids. Germline loops: CDR1 SGHTA, CDR2 FQGNSA. Deletions cut 3 bases from V and 2 bases from J, with 12 bases between. The CDR3 nucleotides read TGTGCCAGCAGCTTGGGCGGTGGGCCCACAGATACGCAGTATTTT. It codes for CASSLGGGPTDTQYF.

This rearrangement joins TRBV29-1 to TRBJ2-2, with D tentatively TRBD1 (5 bases). Germline V gene data show CDR1 as SQVTM and CDR2 as ANQGSEA. The ends were cut back, 0 bases at V and 1 base at J, with 9 bases in the middle. The CDR3 spans 15 residues. The chain's CDR3 is CSVEEAGLNTGELFF. DNA for the CDR3: TGCAGCGTTGAAGAGGCAGGGCTGAACACCGGGGAGCTGTTTTTT.

The V call is TRBV5-1, the J call TRBJ1-1, with TRBD1 matching over 8 bases. CDR3 length: 15 amino acids. V lost 1 base to trimming and J lost 1 base; unmatched junction nucleotides: 3. The germline V gene encodes CDR1 SGHRS and CDR2 YFSETQ. The CDR3 coding sequence is TGCGCCAGCAGCTTGTCTGGGACAGGGAACACTGAAGCTTTCTTT. Its translation: CASSLSGTGNTEAFF.